Listed below are T cell receptor beta chains from one sample, sequenced in a study of shared clonotypes between healthy human individuals. Assay: immunoSEQ multiplex PCR; the TCRdb copy retains only in-frame clones and omits some. Of roughly 2.1 million clones listed, about 93% are singletons. The sample consisted of naive CD8+ T cells from PBMCs. The origin of the receptors is a man younger than 30 in good health. Some clones in this sample may be carry-over from other donors' samples. CDR3s include the opening cysteine and the closing phenylalanine or tryptophan. The D gene is left open where the match is weak. Clone size is shown for a subset of rows, as once, few, many or a class of expanded clone.

TRBV28	-	-	TRBJ1-1	TGTGCCAGCAGTCGCACGCCGCAGGGGAACACTGAAGCTTTCTTT	CASSRTPQGNTEAFF
TRBV7-9	-	-	TRBJ2-6	TGTGCCATCCCAAGTCCTGGGGCCAACGTCCTGACTTTC	CAIPSPGANVLTF
TRBV19	TRBD2	-	TRBJ2-5	TGTGCCAGTAGTCCCAGGACTAGCATAGAGACCCAGTACTTC	CASSPRTSIETQYF
TRBV7-9	TRBD2	-	TRBJ2-1	TGTGCCAGCAGCCCTTACTATTCACCTAGCGGGAGGGCCTACAATGAGCAGTTCTTC	CASSPYYSPSGRAYNEQFF
TRBV7-3	TRBD2	-	TRBJ2-3	TGTGCCAGCAGCGTAATAGCGGGAGATCCAGATACGCAGTATTTT	CASSVIAGDPDTQYF
TRBV2	-	-	TRBJ2-1	TGTGCCAGCAGTGAAATAGTCCTCGCCCGGCACTACAATGAGCAGTTCTTC	CASSEIVLARHYNEQFF
TRBV27	-	-	TRBJ2-2	TGTGCCAGCAGTCTACTCCGGTTCGCCGGGGAGCTGTTTTTT	CASSLLRFAGELFF
TRBV11-2	-	-	TRBJ2-5	TGTGCCAGCAGCTTTTTAGATCAAGAGACCCAGTACTTC	CASSFLDQETQYF
TRBV11-2	-	-	TRBJ1-1	TGTGCCAGCAGCTTTGGTTATGGGATGAACACTGAAGCTTTCTTT	CASSFGYGMNTEAFF
TRBV28	-	-	TRBJ1-1	TGTGCCAGCAGTTTGGGGGTGAGGGGGACTGAAGCTTTCTTT	CASSLGVRGTEAFF
TRBV13	-	-	TRBJ1-2	TGTGCCAGCAGCTTAGGGGCGTTGGGACAAGAAGCTAACTATGGCTACACCTTC	CASSLGALGQEANYGYTF
TRBV27	TRBD2	-	TRBJ2-7	TGTGCCAGCAGTTTATTAGCGGGACTTGTTTACGAGCAGTACTTC	CASSLLAGLVYEQYF
TRBV4-1	TRBD2	-	TRBJ2-7	TGCGCCAGCAGGATTATAGCGGGAGATCACGAGCAGTACTTC	CASRIIAGDHEQYF
TRBV19	-	-	TRBJ2-1	TGTGCCAGTACCCTGGGGGTTAGCTCCTACAATGAGCAGTTCTTC	CASTLGVSSYNEQFF
TRBV27	-	-	TRBJ2-7	TGTGCCAGCAGTCGCATGGAGTCCTTTGTTCGCGAGCAGTACTTC	CASSRMESFVREQYF
TRBV11-2	TRBD1	-	TRBJ1-5	TGTGCCAGCAGTCGGACAGGGGACAGGCAGCCCCAGCATTTT	CASSRTGDRQPQHF
TRBV9	TRBD2	-	TRBJ2-7	TGTGCCAGCAGCGGAGGGGGACTAGCGGCACCACAGTACTTC	CASSGGGLAAPQYF
TRBV27	-	-	TRBJ2-7	TGTGCCAGCAGTTTAGGGGCAGGGGTCTACGAGCAGTACTTC	CASSLGAGVYEQYF
TRBV19	-	-	TRBJ2-7	TGTGCCAGTACCCAACTGCCAGGGGGAGGCGAGCAGTACTTC	CASTQLPGGGEQYF
TRBV27	-	-	TRBJ1-4	TGTGCCAGCATGGGACGAGGGGAGGGTGAAAAACTGTTTTTT	CASMGRGEGEKLFF
TRBV27	TRBD2	-	TRBJ2-7	TGTGCCAGCAGTTTCGGGGGGGGATCCTACGAGCAGTACTTC	CASSFGGGSYEQYF
TRBV5-1	-	-	TRBJ1-2	TGCGCCAGCAGCCCGGGATCGGGGGGCTACACCTTC	CASSPGSGGYTF
TRBV7-9	-	-	TRBJ2-5	TGTGCCAGCAGCTGGGCGCAAGAGACCCAGTACTTC	CASSWAQETQYF
TRBV12-5	-	-	TRBJ2-1	TGTGCTAGTGGGTATACAGGGCCCTACAATGAGCAGTTCTTC	CASGYTGPYNEQFF
TRBV27	TRBD2	-	TRBJ2-1	TGTGCCAGCAGTCCATTAACGGGGGGAACTAACAATGAGCAGTTCTTC	CASSPLTGGTNNEQFF
TRBV27	TRBD2	-	TRBJ2-1	TGTGCCAGCAAGATAGCGGGAGTGTCCTACAATGAGCAGTTCTTC	CASKIAGVSYNEQFF
TRBV19	-	-	TRBJ1-1	TGTGCCAGTAGTACCTGGACTGAAGCTTTCTTT	CASSTWTEAFF
TRBV27	-	-	TRBJ2-3	TGTGCCAGCAGAATCGGTTCGGCGGGGCCAGTAGATACGCAGTATTTT	CASRIGSAGPVDTQYF
TRBV7-9	-	-	TRBJ1-3	TGTGCCAGCAGCTTAATACCAGCCGACACACGCTCTGGAAACACCATATATTTT	CASSLIPADTRSGNTIYF
TRBV4-3	-	-	TRBJ2-1	TGCGCCAGCAGCCCGGACAGGGACTACTACAATGAGCAGTTCTTC	CASSPDRDYYNEQFF
TRBV7-6	TRBD1	-	TRBJ2-7	TGTGCCAGCAGCTTAGAGGACAGGGTTTCCTACGAGCAGTACTTC	CASSLEDRVSYEQYF
TRBV9	-	-	TRBJ2-7	TGTGCCAGCAGCGTAGATAGCGAATACGAGCAGTACTTC	CASSVDSEYEQYF
TRBV2	-	-	TRBJ2-7	TGTGCCAGCAGATTGGGACATTCCTACGAGCAGTACTTC	CASRLGHSYEQYF
TRBV19	-	-	TRBJ2-6	TGTGCCAGTAGTATTGGGCCCATAATTGGGGCCAACGTCCTGACTTTC	CASSIGPIIGANVLTF
TRBV7-8	TRBD1	-	TRBJ2-7	TGTGCCAGCAGCCCCGGAGAGGGACAGGGGTTCTACGAGCAGTACTTC	CASSPGEGQGFYEQYF
TRBV27	TRBD2	-	TRBJ2-1	TGTGCCACCCTCCCCCTGACTAGCGGGAGAAGAATTCAGTTCTTC	CATLPLTSGRRIQFF
TRBV28	TRBD1	-	TRBJ1-1	TGTGCCAGCAGCTATACAGGGGGCGAAGCTTTCTTT	CASSYTGGEAFF
TRBV27	-	once	TRBJ1-2	TGTGCCAGCAGTTTAGTCGGTGGGGGGAAGGACGGCTACACCTTC	CASSLVGGGKDGYTF
TRBV7-9	-	-	TRBJ1-2	TGTGCCAGCAGCTTAGCGCCCCTTGAAGAGTATGGCTACACCTTC	CASSLAPLEEYGYTF
TRBV29-1	TRBD2	-	TRBJ2-1	TGCAGCGATAGCGGGGGTTCCTACAATGAGCAGTTCTTC	CSDSGGSYNEQFF
TRBV5-1	TRBD2	-	TRBJ2-7	TGCGCCAGCAGCTCCCGACTAGCGGGTACCGAGCAGTACTTC	CASSSRLAGTEQYF
TRBV5-6	-	-	TRBJ2-7	TGTGCCAGCAGCTTGGGGTCTAGCTCCTACGAGCAGTACTTC	CASSLGSSSYEQYF
TRBV5-4	TRBD2	-	TRBJ2-1	TGTGCCAGCAGCTTGGTGGGACTAGGACGCAACAATGAGCAGTTCTTC	CASSLVGLGRNNEQFF
TRBV7-9	-	few	TRBJ1-5	TGTGCCACCTCAGAGCAGCCCCAGCATTTT	CATSEQPQHF
TRBV9	TRBD2	once	TRBJ2-1	TGTGCCAGCAGCGTAGGTAGCGGGAGGAGGGATGAGCAGTTCTTC	CASSVGSGRRDEQFF